This T cell receptor beta chain derives from a study of blood T cell repertoires in COVID-19 (dated by TCRdb to 2020 to 2022). For the study in its entirety: The collaborator samples originated in the United States, Italy and Spain and spanned the acute and convalescent phases of COVID-19. The samples were drawn from the first 160 participants of the ongoing ImmuneRACE study and from 1,254 subjects provided by 6 global collaborators. The dataset comprised deeply sampled blood TCRbeta repertoires from subjects exposed to, actively infected with, or recovered from COVID-19. The prospective study material was composed of cDNA or gDNA derived from T cells, B-cell-depleted T cells, or PBMCs. Where available, HLA class I and class II types were obtained from metadata supplied by the sample provider rather than from assay-based typing. The repertoires were released in a freely available public database intended as a resource for research on the immune response to SARS-CoV-2. Nearly every sample came with metadata listing a de-identified subject ID, COVID-19 status, age in years and sex. Overall study results and their limits: Clinical and demographic metadata were provided uncurated, with the amount varying by source and participant.

Concerning this clone itself: The antigen it binds to is not known. Base qualities are not recorded, but no much larger clone differs from it by a single base.

The CDR3 has 18 amino acids, counting the end cysteine and phenylalanine. Only the CDR3 portion is preserved as DNA: 54 bases, with reading frame beginning at the first base. According to the germline V gene, CDR1 reads SNHLY and CDR2 reads FYNNEI. Germline trimming amounts to 3 bases on V and 0 bases on J, with 12 as the count of junction bases outside the gene matches. Each collaborating institution followed its own protocols to collect whole blood in K2EDTA tubes. For TCRbeta analysis, collaborator samples were shipped as frozen whole blood, as isolated PBMCs, or as DNA extracted from either sample type. TCRbeta CDR3 regions were amplified from genomic DNA using the immunoSEQ Assay, a bias-controlled multiplex PCR. The source study handled its data this way. Within the assay, amplification of reference gene primers was used to estimate how many nucleated cells each sample contained. Sequence reads were collapsed and filtered to measure the absolute abundance of every unique TCRbeta CDR3 rearrangement. For each sample, productive Simpson clonality was calculated by taking the square root of Simpson's diversity index across productive rearrangements. Here the immuneACCESS table is served through TCRdb, limited to in-frame sequences with V and J called. Missing clones are a known gap in these copies; in checked studies unresolved V genes cover under half, and the rest lacks a known reason. D and trimming were read from the DNA, whereas the V and J calls and clone size are those reported in that table. This sample gives some 70,000 clones in total; 85% to 90% of them show up just once. The ten largest clones take up over 6.5% of the sample.

Input material: peripheral blood. This TCR was sampled from a woman older than 75 with active COVID-19. The chain couples TRBV2 to TRBJ2-3; the junction holds 7 bases that match TRBD2. DNA sequence: TGTGCCAGCAGTGATCAGGTGAACCCTAGCGGCAGCACAGATACGCAGTATTTT. Translation gives CASSDQVNPSGSTDTQYF.